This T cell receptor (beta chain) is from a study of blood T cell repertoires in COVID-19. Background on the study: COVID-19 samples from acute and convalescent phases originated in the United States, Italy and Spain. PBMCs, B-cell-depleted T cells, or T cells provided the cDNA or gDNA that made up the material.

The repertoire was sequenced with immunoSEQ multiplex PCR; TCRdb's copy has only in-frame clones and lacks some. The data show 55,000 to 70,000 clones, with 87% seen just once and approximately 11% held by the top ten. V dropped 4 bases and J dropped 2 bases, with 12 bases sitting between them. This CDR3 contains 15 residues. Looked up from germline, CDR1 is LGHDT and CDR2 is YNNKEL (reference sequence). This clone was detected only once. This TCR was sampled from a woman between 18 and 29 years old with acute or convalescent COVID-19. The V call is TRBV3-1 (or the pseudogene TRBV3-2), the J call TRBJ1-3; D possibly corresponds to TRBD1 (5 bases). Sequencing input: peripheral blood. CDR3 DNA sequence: TGTGCCAGCAGCCCCAGGGTTGAAGCTGGAAACACCATATATTTT. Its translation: CASSPRVEAGNTIYF.